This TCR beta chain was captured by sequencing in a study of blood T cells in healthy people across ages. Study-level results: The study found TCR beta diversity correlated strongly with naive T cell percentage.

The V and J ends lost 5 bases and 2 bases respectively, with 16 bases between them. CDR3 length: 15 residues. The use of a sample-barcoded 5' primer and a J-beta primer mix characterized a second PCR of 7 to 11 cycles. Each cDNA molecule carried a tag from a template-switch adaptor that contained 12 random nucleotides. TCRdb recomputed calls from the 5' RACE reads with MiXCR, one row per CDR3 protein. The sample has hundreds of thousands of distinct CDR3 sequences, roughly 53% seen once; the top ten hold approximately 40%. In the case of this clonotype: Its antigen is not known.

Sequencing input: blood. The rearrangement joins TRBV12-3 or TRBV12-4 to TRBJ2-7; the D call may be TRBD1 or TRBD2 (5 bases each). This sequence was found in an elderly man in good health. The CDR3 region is CASSPRGTSAYEQYF. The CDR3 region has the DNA TGTGCCAGCAGTCCCCGAGGGACGTCTGCCTACGAGCAGTACTTC.